This paragraph reports one T cell receptor (beta chain). Across 24 US areas, participants ranged in age from about 18 to 90 years. Which cohort a participant joined came from the clinical history participants gave. The sample comes from a study of blood T cell repertoires in COVID-19. The CDR3 consists of 13 residues. Germline V gene data show CDR1 as KGHSH and CDR2 as LQKENI. V shed 3 bases and J shed 1 base, with 6 bases lying between them. As originally analysed: Amplification from reference gene primers served as the basis for estimated nucleated cell counts. Data came from immunoSEQ multiplex PCR; TCRdb stores just in-frame clones and leaves some out. The D gene and trimming were derived from the DNA, and the V and J assignments and clone size from that table. The data show 200,000 or so clones, just over 85% seen once.

The chain employs TRBV18 and TRBJ1-2, with D unclear. The sample consisted of PBMCs or T cells enriched from blood (not recorded which). The receptor's source is a woman aged 40 to 50 with acute COVID-19. The CDR3 region is CASSPRDNYGYTF. Written as DNA, the CDR3 is TGTGCCAGCTCACCCCGGGATAACTATGGCTACACCTTC.